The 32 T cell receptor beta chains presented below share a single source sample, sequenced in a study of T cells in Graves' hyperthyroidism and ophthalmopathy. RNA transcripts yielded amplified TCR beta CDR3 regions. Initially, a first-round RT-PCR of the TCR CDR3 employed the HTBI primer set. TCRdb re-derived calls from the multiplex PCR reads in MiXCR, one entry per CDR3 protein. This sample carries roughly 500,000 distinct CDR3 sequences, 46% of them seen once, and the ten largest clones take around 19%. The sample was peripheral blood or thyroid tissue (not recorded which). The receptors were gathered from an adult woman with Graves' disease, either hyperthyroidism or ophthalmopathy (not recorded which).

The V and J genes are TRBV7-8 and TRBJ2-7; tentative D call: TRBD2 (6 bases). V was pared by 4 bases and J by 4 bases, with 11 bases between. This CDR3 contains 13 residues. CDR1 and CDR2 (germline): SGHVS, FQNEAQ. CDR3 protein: CASSYAREYEQYF. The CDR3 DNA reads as TGTGCCAGCAGCTATGCACGGGAGTACGAGCAGTACTTC.

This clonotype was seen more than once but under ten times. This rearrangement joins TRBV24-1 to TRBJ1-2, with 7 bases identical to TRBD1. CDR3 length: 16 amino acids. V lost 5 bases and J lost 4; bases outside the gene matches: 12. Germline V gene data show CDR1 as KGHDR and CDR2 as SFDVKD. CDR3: CATSATGVPGPYGYTF. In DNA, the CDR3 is TGTGCCACCAGTGCCACAGGGGTCCCAGGCCCCTATGGCTACACCTTC.

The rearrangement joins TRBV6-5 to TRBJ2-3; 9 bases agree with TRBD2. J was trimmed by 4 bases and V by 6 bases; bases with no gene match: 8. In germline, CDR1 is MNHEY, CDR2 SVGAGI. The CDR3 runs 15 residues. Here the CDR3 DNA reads TGTGCCAGCAGCGTAAATGGCGGGAGGGCAGATACGCAGTATTTT. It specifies CASSVNGGRADTQYF.

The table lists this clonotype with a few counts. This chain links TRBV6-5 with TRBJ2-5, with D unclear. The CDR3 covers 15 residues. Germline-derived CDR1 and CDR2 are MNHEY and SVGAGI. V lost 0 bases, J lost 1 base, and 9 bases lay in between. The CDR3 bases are TGTGCCAGCAGTTACTCCAGCCGGGCCCAAGAGACCCAGTACTTC. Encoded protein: CASSYSSRAQETQYF.

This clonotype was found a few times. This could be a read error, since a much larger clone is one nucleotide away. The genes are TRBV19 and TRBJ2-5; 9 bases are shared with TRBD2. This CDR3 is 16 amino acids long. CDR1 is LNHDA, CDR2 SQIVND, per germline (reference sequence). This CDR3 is CASGIRLAGNLETQYF. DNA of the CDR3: TGTGCCAGTGGTATCAGGCTAGCGGGAAATCTGGAGACCCAGTACTTC.

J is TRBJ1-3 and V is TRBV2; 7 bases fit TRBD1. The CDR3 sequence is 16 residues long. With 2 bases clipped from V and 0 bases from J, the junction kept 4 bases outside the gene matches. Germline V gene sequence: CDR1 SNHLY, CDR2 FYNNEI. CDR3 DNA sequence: TGTGCCAGCAGTGAACAGGGGGACCGCTCTGGAAACACCATATATTTT. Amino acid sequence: CASSEQGDRSGNTIYF.

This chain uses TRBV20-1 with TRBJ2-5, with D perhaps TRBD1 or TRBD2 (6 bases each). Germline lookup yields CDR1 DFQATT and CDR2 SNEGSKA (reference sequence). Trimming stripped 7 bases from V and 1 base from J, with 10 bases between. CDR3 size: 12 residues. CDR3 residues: CSGGGTQETQYF. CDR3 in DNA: TGCAGTGGAGGGGGGACCCAAGAGACCCAGTACTTC.

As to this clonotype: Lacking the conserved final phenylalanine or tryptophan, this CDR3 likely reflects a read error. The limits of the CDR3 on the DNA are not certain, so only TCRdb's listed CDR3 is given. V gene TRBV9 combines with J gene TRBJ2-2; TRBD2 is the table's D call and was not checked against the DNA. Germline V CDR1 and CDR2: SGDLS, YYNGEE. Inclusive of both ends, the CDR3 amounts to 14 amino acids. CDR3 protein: CASSVEGTSGRVLA.

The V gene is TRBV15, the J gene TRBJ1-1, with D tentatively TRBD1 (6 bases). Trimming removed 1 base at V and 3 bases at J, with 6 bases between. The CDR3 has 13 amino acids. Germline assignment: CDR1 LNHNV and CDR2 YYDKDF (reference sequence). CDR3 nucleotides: TGTGCCACCAGCAGAGGACAGGACACTGAAGCTTTCTTT. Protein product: CATSRGQDTEAFF. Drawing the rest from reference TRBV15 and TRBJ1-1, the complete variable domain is DAMVIQNPRYQVTQFGKPVTLSCSQTLNHNVMYWYQQKSSQAPKLLFHYYDKDFNNEADTPDNFQSRRPNTSFCFLDIRSPGLGDTAMYLCATSRGQDTEAFFGQGTRLTVV.

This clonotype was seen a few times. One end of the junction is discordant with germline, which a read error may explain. The chain's CDR3 is CASSEGFVWDF. The CDR3 DNA follows: TGTGCCAGCAGTGAAGGGTTCGTCTGGGACTTC. The rearrangement uses TRBV25-1 and TRBJ2-5; D gene ambiguous. The V gene's germline CDR1 is MGHDK and CDR2 SYGVNS. This CDR3 is 11 amino acids long. The full variable domain, in which reference TRBV25-1 and TRBJ2-5 provide the parts outside the CDR3, is EADIYQTPRYLVIGTGKKITLECSQTMGHDKMYWYQQDPGMELHLIHYSYGVNSTEKGDLSSESTVSRIRTEHFPLTLESARPSHTSQYLCASSEGFVWDFGPGTRLLVL.

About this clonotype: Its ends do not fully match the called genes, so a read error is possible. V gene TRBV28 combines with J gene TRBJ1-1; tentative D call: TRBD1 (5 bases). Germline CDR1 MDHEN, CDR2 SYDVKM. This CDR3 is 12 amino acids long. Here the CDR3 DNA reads TGTGCCAGCAGTTCCAGGGTCACTGGAGCTTTCTTT. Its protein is CASSSRVTGAFF. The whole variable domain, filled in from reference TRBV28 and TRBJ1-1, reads DVKVTQSSRYLVKRTGEKVFLECVQDMDHENMFWYRQDPGLGLRLIYFSYDVKMKEKGDIPEGYSVSREKKERFSLILESASTNQTSMYLCASSSRVTGAFFGQGTRLTVV.

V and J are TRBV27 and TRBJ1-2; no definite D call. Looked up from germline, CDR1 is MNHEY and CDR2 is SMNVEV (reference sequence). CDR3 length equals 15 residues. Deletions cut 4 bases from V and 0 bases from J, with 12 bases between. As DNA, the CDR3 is TGTGCCAGCAGTTGGCGACGGTCTTCTAACTATGGCTACACCTTC. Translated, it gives CASSWRRSSNYGYTF.

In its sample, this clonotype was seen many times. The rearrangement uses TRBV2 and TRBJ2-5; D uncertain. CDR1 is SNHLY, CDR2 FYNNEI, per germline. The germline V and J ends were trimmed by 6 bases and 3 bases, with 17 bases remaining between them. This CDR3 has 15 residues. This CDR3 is CASREPHSGEETQYF. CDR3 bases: TGTGCCAGCAGGGAACCCCACTCCGGTGAAGAGACCCAGTACTTC.

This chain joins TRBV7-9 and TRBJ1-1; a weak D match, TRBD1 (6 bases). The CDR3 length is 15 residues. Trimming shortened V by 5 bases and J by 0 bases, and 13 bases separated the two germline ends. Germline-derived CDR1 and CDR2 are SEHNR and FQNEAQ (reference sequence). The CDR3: CASSQRGALNTEAFF. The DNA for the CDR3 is TGTGCCAGCAGCCAACGGGGGGCCCTGAACACTGAAGCTTTCTTT.

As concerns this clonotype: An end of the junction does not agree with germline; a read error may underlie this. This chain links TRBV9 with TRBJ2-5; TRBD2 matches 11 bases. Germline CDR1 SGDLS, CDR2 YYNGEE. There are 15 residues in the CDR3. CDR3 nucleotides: TGTGGCAGCAGCGTTAGCGGGAGGGCCGGGGAGACCCAGTACTTC. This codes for CGSSVSGRAGETQYF.

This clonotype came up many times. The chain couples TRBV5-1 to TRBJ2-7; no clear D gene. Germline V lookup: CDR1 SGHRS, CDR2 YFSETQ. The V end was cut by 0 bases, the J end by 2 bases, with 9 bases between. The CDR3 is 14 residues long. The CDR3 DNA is TGCGCCAGCAGCTTGGATGGGGAAGCCTACGAGCAGTACTTC. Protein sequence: CASSLDGEAYEQYF.

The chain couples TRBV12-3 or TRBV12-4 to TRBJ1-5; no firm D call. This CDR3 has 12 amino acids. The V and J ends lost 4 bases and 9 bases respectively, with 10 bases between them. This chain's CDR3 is CASSSGSGPQHF. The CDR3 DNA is TGTGCCAGCAGTTCAGGATCAGGGCCCCAGCATTTT.

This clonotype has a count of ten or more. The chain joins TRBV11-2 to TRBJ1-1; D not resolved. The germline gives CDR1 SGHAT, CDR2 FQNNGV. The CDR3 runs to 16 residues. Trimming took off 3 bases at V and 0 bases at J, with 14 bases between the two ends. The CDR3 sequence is CASSFGQTGMNTEAFF. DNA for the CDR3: TGTGCCAGCAGCTTCGGCCAGACGGGTATGAACACTGAAGCTTTCTTT.

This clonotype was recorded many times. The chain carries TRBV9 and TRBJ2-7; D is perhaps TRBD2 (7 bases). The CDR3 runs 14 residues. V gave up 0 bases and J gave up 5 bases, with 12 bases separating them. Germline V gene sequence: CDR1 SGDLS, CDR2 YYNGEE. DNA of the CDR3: TGTGCCAGCAGCGTAGAGGGGGGGTTGGACGAGCAGTACTTC. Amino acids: CASSVEGGLDEQYF.

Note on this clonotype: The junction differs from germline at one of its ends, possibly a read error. The CDR3 spells CAIRRWNSPLHF. Here the CDR3 DNA reads TGTGCCATCAGAAGGTGGAATTCGCCCCTCCACTTT. This chain uses TRBV10-3 with TRBJ1-6; unclear D gene. The CDR3 loop spans 12 amino acids. Germline assignment: CDR1 ENHRY and CDR2 SYGVKD.

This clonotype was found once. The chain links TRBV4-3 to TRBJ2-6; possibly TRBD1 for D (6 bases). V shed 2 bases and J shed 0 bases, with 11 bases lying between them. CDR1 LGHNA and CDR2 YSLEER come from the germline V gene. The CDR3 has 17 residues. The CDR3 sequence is CASSQPLQGSGANVLTF. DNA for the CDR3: TGCGCCAGCAGCCAACCCCTACAGGGCTCTGGGGCCAACGTCCTGACTTTC.

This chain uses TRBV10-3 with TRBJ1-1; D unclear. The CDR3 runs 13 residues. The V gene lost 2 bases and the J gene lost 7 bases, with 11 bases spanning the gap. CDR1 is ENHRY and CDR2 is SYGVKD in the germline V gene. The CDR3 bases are TGTGCCATCAGTGAGAAGTCAACTAATGAAGCTTTCTTT. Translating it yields CAISEKSTNEAFF.

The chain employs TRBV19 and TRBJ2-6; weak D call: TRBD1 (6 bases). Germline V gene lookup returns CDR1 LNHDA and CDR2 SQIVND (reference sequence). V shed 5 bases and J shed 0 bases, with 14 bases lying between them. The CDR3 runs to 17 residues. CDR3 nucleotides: TGTGCCAGTAGTGCGGAGACAGGCAACTCTGGGGCCAACGTCCTGACTTTC. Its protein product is CASSAETGNSGANVLTF.

CDR3 sequence (DNA): TGTGCCATCACCAAAACAGTGAGCACTGAAGCTTTCTTT. Its protein product is CAITKTVSTEAFF. This chain joins TRBV10-3 and TRBJ1-1, with D hard to call. The CDR3 consists of 13 residues. Germline-derived CDR1 and CDR2 are ENHRY and SYGVKD. Trimming cost V 7 bases and J 4 bases, with 13 bases left between them.

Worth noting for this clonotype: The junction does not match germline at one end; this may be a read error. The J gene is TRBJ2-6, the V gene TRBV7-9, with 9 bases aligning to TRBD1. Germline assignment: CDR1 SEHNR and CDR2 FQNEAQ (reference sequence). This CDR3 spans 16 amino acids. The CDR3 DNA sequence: TGTGCCGGCAGCCTGGGACAGGGCTCTGGGGCCAACGTCCTGACTTTC. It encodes CAGSLGQGSGANVLTF.

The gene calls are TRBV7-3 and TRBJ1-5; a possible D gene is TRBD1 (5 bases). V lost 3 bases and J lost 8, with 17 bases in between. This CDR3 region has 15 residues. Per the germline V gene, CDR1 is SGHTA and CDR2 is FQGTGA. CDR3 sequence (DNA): TGTGCCAGCAGCTTGGGGGTGTCGGGCGATGAGCCCCAGCATTTT. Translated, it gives CASSLGVSGDEPQHF.

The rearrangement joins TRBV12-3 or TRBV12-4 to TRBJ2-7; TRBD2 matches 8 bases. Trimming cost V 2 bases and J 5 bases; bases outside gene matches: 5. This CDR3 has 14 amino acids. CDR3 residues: CASSLHAGGNEQYF. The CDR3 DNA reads TGTGCCAGCAGTTTACACGCGGGAGGTAACGAGCAGTACTTC.

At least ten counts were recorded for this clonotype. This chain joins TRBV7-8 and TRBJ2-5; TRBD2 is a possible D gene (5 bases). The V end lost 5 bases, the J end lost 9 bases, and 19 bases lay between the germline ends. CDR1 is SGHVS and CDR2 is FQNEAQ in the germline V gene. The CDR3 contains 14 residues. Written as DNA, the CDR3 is TGTGCCAGCAGCCCAACGAGCGGCGGATTGGCCCAGTACTTC. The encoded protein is CASSPTSGGLAQYF. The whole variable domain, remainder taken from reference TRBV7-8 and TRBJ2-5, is GAGVSQSPRYKVAKRGQDVALRCDPISGHVSLFWYQQALGQGPEFLTYFQNEAQLDKSGLPSDRFFAERPEGSVSTLKIQRTQQEDSAVYLCASSPTSGGLAQYFGPGTRLLVL.

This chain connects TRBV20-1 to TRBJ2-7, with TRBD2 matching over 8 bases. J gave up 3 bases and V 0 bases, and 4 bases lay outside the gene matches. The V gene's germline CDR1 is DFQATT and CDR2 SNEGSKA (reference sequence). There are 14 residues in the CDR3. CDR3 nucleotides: TGCAGTGCTAGAGATTTCGGGGGGGACTACGAGCAGTACTTC. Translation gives CSARDFGGDYEQYF.

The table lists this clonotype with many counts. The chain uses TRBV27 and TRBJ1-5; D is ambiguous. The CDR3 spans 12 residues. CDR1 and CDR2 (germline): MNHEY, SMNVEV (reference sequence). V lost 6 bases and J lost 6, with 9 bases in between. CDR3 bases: TGTGCCAGCAGCTCGTCTGCTCAGCCCCAGCATTTT. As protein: CASSSSAQPQHF.

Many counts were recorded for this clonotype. This chain's CDR3 is CASSLELAGTEAFF. The CDR3 nucleotides are TGTGCCAGCAGCTTAGAGCTGGCGGGCACTGAAGCTTTCTTT. The rearrangement joins TRBV7-6 to TRBJ1-1; D call uncertain. The CDR3 loop spans 14 amino acids. From germline, CDR1 is SGHVS and CDR2 FNYEAQ. Deletions cut 1 base from V and 4 bases from J, with 10 bases between.

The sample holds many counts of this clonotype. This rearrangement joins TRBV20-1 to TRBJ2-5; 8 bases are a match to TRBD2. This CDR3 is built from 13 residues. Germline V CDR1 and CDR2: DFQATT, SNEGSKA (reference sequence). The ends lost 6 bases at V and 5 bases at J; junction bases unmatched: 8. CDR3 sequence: CSAIQRGRETQYF. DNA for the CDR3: TGCAGTGCCATCCAGCGGGGGCGGGAGACCCAGTACTTC.